These 19 T cell receptor beta chains share one sample of origin, sequenced in a study of shared clonotypes between healthy human individuals. The repertoire was sequenced with immunoSEQ multiplex PCR; TCRdb's copy has only in-frame clones and lacks some. This repertoire shows 2 million to 3 million clones, 93% found once; its top ten account for more than 0.35%. The sequenced sample consisted of naive CD4+ T cells from PBMCs. As for subset: CD45RA+ positively selected. These receptors originate from a man aged 18-30 years in good health. Some clones in this sample may be carry-over from other donors' samples.

The gene calls are TRBV19 and TRBJ1-1; TRBD1 matches 9 bases. After removal of 5 bases from V and 11 bases from J, the junction contained 12 bases not matched to a gene. The germline V gene encodes CDR1 LNHDA and CDR2 SQIVND (reference sequence). The CDR3 spans 14 residues. The CDR3 nucleotides read TGTGCCAGTAGTCCCCGGGACAGGGTGCGGGGGGCTTTCTTT. This encodes CASSPRDRVRGAFF.

CDR3 bases: TGTGCCAGCAGGGGGGGAGACAAGAACAAATGGAGTGCTTTCTTT. This gives the protein CASRGGDKNKWSAFF. The chain couples TRBV6-5 to TRBJ1-1; tentative D call: TRBD1 (5 bases). V was clipped by 6 bases and J by 11 bases, with 25 bases between them. The CDR3 sequence is 15 residues long. CDR1 and CDR2 (germline): MNHEY, SVGAGI.

Note on this clone: Other DNA sequences in this specimen translate into the identical CDR3. V is TRBV7-3 and J is TRBJ1-1; tentatively, D is TRBD1 (5 bases). V lost 2 bases, J lost 1 base, and 8 bases lay in between. CDR3 length equals 14 residues. Germline CDR1 SGHTA, CDR2 FQGTGA. The CDR3 DNA reads TGTGCCAGCAGCTTACGGGGCCGGAACACTGAAGCTTTCTTT. This gives the protein CASSLRGRNTEAFF.

This clone was seen once. The chain couples TRBV5-4 to TRBJ1-4; 12 positions match TRBD1. CDR1 and CDR2 from the germline V gene are SGHNT and YYREEE (reference sequence). The junction had 12 bases not matched to a gene; V was cut back by 4 bases and J by 8 bases. The CDR3 length is 17 residues. CDR3 sequence (DNA): TGTGCCAGCAGCCCCACGGGACAGGGGGCGTCGGGGGAAAAACTGTTTTTT. Its protein is CASSPTGQGASGEKLFF. Filled out from reference TRBV5-4 and TRBJ1-4, the complete variable domain reads ETGVTQSPTHLIKTRGQQVTLRCSSQSGHNTVSWYQQALGQGPQFIFQYYREEENGRGNFPPRFSGLQFPNYSSELNVNALELDDSALYLCASSPTGQGASGEKLFFGSGTQLSVL.

The chain couples TRBV11-3 to TRBJ2-1; possible D gene TRBD2, 6 bases. This CDR3 has 16 residues. Trimming removed 1 base from V and 5 bases from J, with 15 bases in between. The V gene's germline CDR1 is SGHNT and CDR2 YENEEA. The DNA for the CDR3 is TGTGCCAGCAGCTTAGGGGGGGTGGAGCCTGACAATGAGCAGTTCTTC. Encoded protein: CASSLGGVEPDNEQFF.

The genes are TRBV9 and TRBJ2-1; D is perhaps TRBD2 (6 bases). V dropped 0 bases and J dropped 9 bases, with 16 bases sitting between them. This CDR3 contains 15 residues. The germline gives CDR1 SGDLS, CDR2 YYNGEE. CDR3 protein: CASSVGPGERGEQFF. CDR3 in DNA: TGTGCCAGCAGCGTAGGTCCGGGAGAAAGGGGTGAGCAGTTCTTC.

The chain combines TRBV9 with TRBJ2-5; 7 positions agree with TRBD1. CDR1 and CDR2 from the germline V gene are SGDLS and YYNGEE. This CDR3 contains 16 residues. V lost 4 bases to trimming and J lost 1 base; unmatched junction nucleotides: 10. CDR3 DNA sequence: TGTGCCAGCAGCACCGAATGGACAGGAACCCAAGAGACCCAGTACTTC. It translates to CASSTEWTGTQETQYF.

The V gene is TRBV5-1, the J gene TRBJ2-1; TRBD2 matches at 15 bases. CDR3 length: 19 residues. Germline V gene lookup returns CDR1 SGHRS and CDR2 YFSETQ. After removal of 3 bases from V and 2 bases from J, the junction contained 9 bases not matched to a gene. The CDR3 DNA reads TGCGCCAGCAGCTCGACTCCCGGGACTAGCGGGAGGACCTACAATGAGCAGTTCTTC. It translates to CASSSTPGTSGRTYNEQFF.

The chain joins TRBV29-1 to TRBJ1-2; D remains ambiguous. Germline V gene lookup returns CDR1 SQVTM and CDR2 ANQGSEA. The CDR3 loop spans 11 amino acids. With 0 bases removed from V and 11 bases from J, the gap between germline ends came to 10 bases. The DNA of the CDR3 is TGCAGCGTTGAAGATCAAGCACAGTACACCTTC. Residues: CSVEDQAQYTF.

V is TRBV6-1 and J is TRBJ2-7, with D maybe TRBD1 (5 bases). The length of the CDR3 is 15 residues. Germline V lookup: CDR1 MNHNS, CDR2 SASEGT. Trimming removed 6 bases from V and 0 bases from J, with 15 bases in between. CDR3 bases: TGTGCCAGCAGATTTCGGGCAGACAGCTCCTACGAGCAGTACTTC. Translating it yields CASRFRADSSYEQYF.

The chain links TRBV28 to TRBJ1-5; possible D gene TRBD1, 5 bases. The CDR3 extends over 15 amino acids. V dropped 2 bases and J dropped 7 bases, with 15 bases sitting between them. CDR1 and CDR2 from the germline V gene are MDHEN and SYDVKM. The CDR3 DNA reads as TGTGCCAGCAGTTTACCCAGGGAGGGTAACCAGCCCCAGCATTTT. Its translation: CASSLPREGNQPQHF.

This chain connects TRBV28 to TRBJ1-2, with 11 bases identical to TRBD1. The CDR3 spans 17 residues. Trimming took 3 bases from V and 4 from J; bases not matched to a gene: 10. CDR1 is MDHEN and CDR2 is SYDVKM in the germline V gene. This CDR3 is CASSLLTGTGGLYGYTF. As DNA, the CDR3 is TGTGCCAGCAGTTTGCTGACAGGGACAGGGGGGCTCTATGGCTACACCTTC.

The chain is built from TRBV7-9 and TRBJ2-7; a possible D gene is TRBD1 (6 bases). Germline V CDR1 and CDR2: SEHNR, FQNEAQ (reference sequence). V lost 1 base and J lost 2, with 12 bases in between. The CDR3 is 15 amino acids. CDR3 bases: TGTGCCAGCAGCTTAGGGCCAGGGGTAACCTACGAGCAGTACTTC. This encodes CASSLGPGVTYEQYF.

The gene calls are TRBV28 and TRBJ2-3; 10 nucleotides line up with TRBD2. V shed 8 bases and J 3 bases; nucleotides not matched to a gene: 8. CDR1 is MDHEN and CDR2 is SYDVKM in the germline V gene. This CDR3 has 15 residues. CDR3 nucleotides: TGTGCCAGCGTTCCTAGCGGGAGTGTTACAGATACGCAGTATTTT. Protein product: CASVPSGSVTDTQYF.

The chain joins TRBV29-1 to TRBJ2-5; D is unresolved. Trimming stripped 3 bases from V and 1 base from J, with 9 bases between. There are 13 residues in the CDR3. Germline CDR1 reads SQVTM; CDR2 reads ANQGSEA. The CDR3 DNA follows: TGCAGCGTTGATGTCCACATCCAAGAGACCCAGTACTTC. This gives the protein CSVDVHIQETQYF.

The J gene is TRBJ1-5, the V gene TRBV6-1; 8 bases align to TRBD1. The trim removed 4 bases at V and 5 bases at J, leaving 7 bases unmatched. The CDR3 length is 15 residues. Germline V gene sequence: CDR1 MNHNS, CDR2 SASEGT. CDR3 in amino acids: CASSAGQGSYQPQHF. CDR3 nucleotides: TGTGCCAGCAGTGCTGGACAGGGTTCATATCAGCCCCAGCATTTT.

In DNA form, the CDR3 reads TGCGCCAGCAGCGGCACGGGACAGGGGGCCTACGAGCAGTACTTC. This codes for CASSGTGQGAYEQYF. This chain uses TRBV5-1 with TRBJ2-7, with 11 positions matching TRBD1. V was clipped by 4 bases and J by 2 bases; unmatched bases: 5. This CDR3 has 15 residues. Germline V lookup: CDR1 SGHRS, CDR2 YFSETQ.

Comment on this clone: This specimen includes other DNA sequences encoding the same CDR3. CDR3 region: CSVQGTGNTIYF. The CDR3 nucleotides read TGCAGCGTTCAGGGTACTGGAAACACCATATATTTT. The chain carries TRBV29-1 and TRBJ1-3, with D perhaps TRBD1 (5 bases). V dropped 5 bases and J dropped 2 bases, with 7 bases sitting between them. This CDR3 is 12 amino acids long. Germline V CDR1 and CDR2: SQVTM, ANQGSEA.

This clone came up a few times. The chain carries TRBV18 and TRBJ1-4, with D possibly matching TRBD1 (5 bases). Germline CDR1 KGHSH, CDR2 LQKENI. Trimming stripped 3 bases from V and 6 bases from J, with 14 bases between. The CDR3 spans 15 residues. The CDR3: CASSPEAGRYEKLFF. CDR3 in DNA: TGTGCCAGCTCACCGGAGGCAGGGAGGTATGAAAAACTGTTTTTT.